This entry lists 31 T cell receptor beta chains sequenced from one sample in a study of graft-versus-host responses after intestinal transplantation. No antigen has been identified for these receptors. Clones were sequenced by immunoSEQ multiplex PCR, and TCRdb holds only the in-frame ones, with some missing. The sample holds some 90,000 clones, 80% to 95% seen once. Specimen: unstimulated CD4+ T cells sorted from spleen or lymph node cells, collected before intestinal transplant. The receptors shown here come from a human donor who received an intestinal transplant.

This clone has just one count. The V gene is TRBV6-1, the J gene TRBJ1-3; D remains unclear. The CDR3 contains 16 residues. With 1 base removed from V and 0 bases from J, the gap between germline ends came to 10 bases. Germline-derived CDR1 and CDR2 are MNHNS and SASEGT. Here the CDR3 DNA reads TGTGCCAGCAGTGAAGACTGGGGAGACTCTGGAAACACCATATATTTT. Amino acids: CASSEDWGDSGNTIYF.

The rearrangement joins TRBV29-1 to TRBJ2-1, with D perhaps TRBD2 (6 bases). CDR1 and CDR2 from the germline V gene are SQVTM and ANQGSEA. The CDR3 contains 14 residues. Trimming removed 3 bases from V and 2 bases from J, with 11 bases in between. CDR3 in amino acids: CSVEEGGPYNEQFF. The DNA for the CDR3 is TGCAGCGTTGAGGAGGGAGGACCCTACAATGAGCAGTTCTTC.

The J gene is TRBJ2-1, the V gene TRBV5-1, with D tentatively TRBD1 (6 bases). Looked up from germline, CDR1 is SGHRS and CDR2 is YFSETQ. V lost 5 bases, J lost 8 bases, and 14 bases lay in between. The CDR3 extends over 13 amino acids. CDR3 protein: CASRPGQRHEQFF. CDR3 in DNA: TGCGCCAGCAGGCCCGGACAGAGGCATGAGCAGTTCTTC.

The chain carries TRBV7-2 and TRBJ2-1, with 12 positions matching TRBD2. Germline trimming cut 5 bases from V and 9 bases from J; bases unmatched to any gene: 8. CDR3 size: 15 residues. Germline loops: CDR1 SGHTA, CDR2 FQGNSA. CDR3 protein: CASSPRLAGVGEQFF. Here the CDR3 DNA reads TGTGCCAGCAGCCCTAGACTAGCGGGAGTGGGTGAGCAGTTCTTC.

The chain links TRBV18 to TRBJ2-7; D may be TRBD1 (7 bases). The CDR3 covers 16 residues. Deletions cut 2 bases from V and 4 bases from J, with 18 bases between. Germline CDR1 and CDR2: KGHSH and LQKENI. CDR3 protein: CASSPVRGQAGYEQYF. The DNA for the CDR3 is TGTGCCAGCTCACCAGTAAGAGGACAGGCGGGATACGAGCAGTACTTC.

The chain has TRBV11-2 and TRBJ2-2; D is uncertain. The germline V gene encodes CDR1 SGHAT and CDR2 FQNNGV. CDR3 length: 14 amino acids. Trimming removed 4 bases at V and 2 bases at J, with 8 bases between. The DNA of the CDR3 is TGTGCCAGCAGCTCGCTATCTAACACCGGGGAGCTGTTTTTT. Translating gives CASSSLSNTGELFF.

The rearrangement joins TRBV5-1 to TRBJ2-1, with 8 bases aligning to TRBD2. Germline V gives CDR1 SGHRS, CDR2 YFSETQ. The length of the CDR3 is 16 residues. The V and J ends lost 0 bases and 8 bases, in that order; junction bases with no gene match: 10. The CDR3 is CASSLGPSGLVDEQFF. CDR3 nucleotide sequence: TGCGCCAGCAGCTTGGGACCTAGCGGGCTAGTGGATGAGCAGTTCTTC.

The chain uses TRBV27 and TRBJ2-1; D is possibly TRBD1 (5 bases). The length of the CDR3 is 16 residues. The V gene's germline CDR1 is MNHEY and CDR2 SMNVEV (reference sequence). Trimming cost V 3 bases and J 2 bases, with 14 bases left between them. In DNA form, the CDR3 reads TGTGCCAGCAGTTTCCCTAGGGGATCTACCTACAATGAGCAGTTCTTC. This encodes CASSFPRGSTYNEQFF.

The chain has TRBV6-5 and TRBJ1-2, with 8 bases aligning to TRBD1. Looked up from germline, CDR1 is MNHEY and CDR2 is SVGAGI. Unmatched junction bases numbered 3, after V lost 5 bases and J lost 7 bases. CDR3 size: 12 residues. The CDR3, as DNA: TGTGCCAGCAGTGGGACAGGCACTGGCTACACCTTC. Translating gives CASSGTGTGYTF.

The rearrangement links TRBV7-9 to TRBJ2-1, with 8 positions matching TRBD2. The CDR3 covers 15 residues. CDR1 and CDR2 (germline): SEHNR, FQNEAQ (reference sequence). With 1 base clipped from V and 9 bases from J, the junction kept 8 bases outside the gene matches. The DNA for the CDR3 is TGTGCCAGCAGCTTAGGTGCGGGAGGTCAGGGTGAGCAGTTCTTC. Translating gives CASSLGAGGQGEQFF.

CDR3 sequence: CASRADRYSGNTIYF. CDR3 bases: TGTGCCAGCAGGGCCGACAGGTACTCTGGAAACACCATATATTTT. This chain uses TRBV6-1 with TRBJ1-3, with a possible D match to TRBD1 (6 bases). Germline V gene lookup returns CDR1 MNHNS and CDR2 SASEGT. V was clipped by 6 bases and J by 0 bases, with 12 bases between them. There are 15 residues in the CDR3.

The chain links TRBV30 to TRBJ2-5, with D tentatively TRBD2 (6 bases). Trimming took off 1 base at V and 2 bases at J, with 23 bases between the two ends. Germline V lookup: CDR1 GTSNPN, CDR2 SVGIG (reference sequence). The CDR3 totals 18 residues. This CDR3 reads CAWSALAWGAGGQETQYF. CDR3 coding DNA: TGTGCCTGGAGTGCCCTAGCATGGGGCGCCGGGGGTCAAGAGACCCAGTACTTC.

This sequence joins TRBV11-1 and TRBJ1-1; 10 bases line up with TRBD1. The CDR3 runs to 13 residues. J lost 7 bases, V lost 5 bases, and 4 bases had no gene match. Germline V CDR1 and CDR2: SGHAT, FQDESV (reference sequence). CDR3 sequence (DNA): TGTGCCAGCAGCGACGACAGGGGGCTTGAAGCTTTCTTT. Translated: CASSDDRGLEAFF.

This chain connects TRBV5-1 to TRBJ2-3; TRBD2 agrees at 11 bases. This CDR3 comprises 17 residues. The germline V gene has CDR1 SGHRS and CDR2 YFSETQ. The V gene end was trimmed by 4 bases and the J gene end by 3 bases; junction bases not matched to a gene: 10. CDR3 amino acids: CASSAIAGGGYTDTQYF. In DNA, the CDR3 is TGCGCCAGCAGCGCGATAGCGGGAGGGGGTTATACAGATACGCAGTATTTT.

The chain has TRBV5-1 and TRBJ2-3, with 13 bases that match TRBD2. The CDR3 spans 16 residues. In germline, CDR1 is SGHRS, CDR2 YFSETQ. V lost 2 bases to trimming and J lost 4 bases; unmatched junction nucleotides: 4. CDR3 sequence (DNA): TGCGCCAGCAGCTTAAAACTAGCGGGAGGGGCAGATACGCAGTATTTT. Amino acids: CASSLKLAGGADTQYF.

This chain links TRBV14 with TRBJ1-2; no clear D. Germline CDR1 SGHDN, CDR2 FVKESK. Trimming left V 2 bases short and J 8 bases short, with 15 bases between. The CDR3 covers 14 residues. CDR3 DNA: TGTGCCAGCAGCCAATTAGGACGGCTGGAGGGCTACACCTTC. Amino acid sequence: CASSQLGRLEGYTF.

This chain links TRBV30 with TRBJ1-5; 10 nucleotides line up with TRBD1. Looked up from germline, CDR1 is GTSNPN and CDR2 is SVGIG (reference sequence). The CDR3 loop spans 16 amino acids. Losses at the gene ends were 1 base for V and 4 bases for J; bases not matched to a gene: 7. The CDR3 DNA reads TGTGCCTGGAGTGGATTCGGGACAGGGGCTAATCAGCCCCAGCATTTT. It translates to CAWSGFGTGANQPQHF. The full variable domain, rest sourced from reference TRBV30 and TRBJ1-5, is SQTIHQWPATLVQPVGSPLSLECTVEGTSNPNLYWYRQAAGRGLQLLFYSVGIGQISSEVPQNLSASRPQDRQFILSSKKLLLSDSGFYLCAWSGFGTGANQPQHFGDGTRLSIL.

The CDR3 region has the DNA TGTGCCAGTAGTTGGGACATAGAAATTGGAAACACCATATATTTT. It translates to CASSWDIEIGNTIYF. The chain employs TRBV19 and TRBJ1-3; tentatively, D is TRBD1 (6 bases). The germline gives CDR1 LNHDA, CDR2 SQIVND (reference sequence). The V end lost 5 bases, the J end lost 3 bases, and 14 bases lay between the germline ends. The length of the CDR3 is 15 residues.

This clone is a singleton in its sample. V and J are TRBV5-1 and TRBJ2-2; D call uncertain. V was clipped by 2 bases and J by 8 bases, with 16 bases between them. CDR1 is SGHRS, CDR2 YFSETQ, per germline. This CDR3 has 15 amino acids. This CDR3 is CASSFLSKTRGELFF. In DNA, the CDR3 is TGCGCCAGCAGCTTCTTGTCAAAGACCAGAGGGGAGCTGTTTTTT.

The genes are TRBV19 and TRBJ2-1; TRBD2 agrees at 10 bases. The CDR3 spans 15 residues. Germline lookup yields CDR1 LNHDA and CDR2 SQIVND (reference sequence). V lost 6 bases, J lost 6 bases, and 8 bases stayed unmatched. The CDR3 is CASRRGLAGVNEQFF. The CDR3 DNA reads TGTGCCAGTAGGAGGGGTCTAGCGGGAGTCAATGAGCAGTTCTTC.

V and J are TRBV6-1 and TRBJ2-7; 7 bases are a match to TRBD1. V was clipped by 6 bases and J by 2 bases; unmatched bases: 4. This CDR3 has 13 amino acids. CDR1 is MNHNS and CDR2 is SASEGT in the germline V gene. CDR3 in DNA: TGTGCCAGCAGGAGGGGACAGCCCTACGAGCAGTACTTC. Amino acids: CASRRGQPYEQYF.

The V and J genes are TRBV6-1 and TRBJ2-7; 9 bases are a match to TRBD2. CDR1 is MNHNS and CDR2 is SASEGT in the germline V gene. V was clipped by 8 bases and J by 3 bases; unmatched bases: 5. The CDR3 is made up of 13 amino acids. This CDR3 is CASLLAGVYEQYF. DNA for the CDR3: TGTGCCAGCCTTTTAGCGGGGGTCTACGAGCAGTACTTC.

V gene TRBV6-5 combines with J gene TRBJ2-2; D remains ambiguous. The CDR3 sequence is 15 residues long. V lost 1 base and J lost 0, with 6 bases in between. Looked up from germline, CDR1 is MNHEY and CDR2 is SVGAGI. The CDR3 here is CASSYYFANTGELFF. The CDR3 DNA reads TGTGCCAGCAGTTACTATTTTGCGAACACCGGGGAGCTGTTTTTT.

The V gene is TRBV6-5, the J gene TRBJ1-4, with a weak D call TRBD1 (5 bases). This CDR3 is 16 amino acids long. V was pared by 2 bases and J by 4 bases, with 14 bases between. The germline V gene encodes CDR1 MNHEY and CDR2 SVGAGI. The CDR3 DNA follows: TGTGCCAGCAGTTACAGGGGCGGCTCGAGTAATGAAAAACTGTTTTTT. It translates to CASSYRGGSSNEKLFF.

The V call is TRBV5-1, the J call TRBJ2-1; the match to TRBD2 covers 8 bases. Germline V lookup: CDR1 SGHRS, CDR2 YFSETQ. This CDR3 has 14 amino acids. V lost 5 bases, J lost 4 bases, and 5 bases stayed unmatched. The CDR3 nucleotides are TGCGCCAGCAGACCTGGACTAGCATACAATGAGCAGTTCTTC. Encoded protein: CASRPGLAYNEQFF.

This chain links TRBV11-1 with TRBJ1-1, with 10 bases that match TRBD1. Germline V gene lookup returns CDR1 SGHAT and CDR2 FQDESV (reference sequence). The CDR3 runs to 14 residues. The V segment lost 6 bases and the J segment 10 bases; nucleotides outside the gene matches: 11. DNA of the CDR3: TGTGCCAGCAGGGACACTGTTTGGACAGGGGGAGCTTTCTTT. Protein sequence: CASRDTVWTGGAFF.

V usage is TRBV19 and J usage is TRBJ1-2, with D perhaps TRBD1 (5 bases). Germline lookup yields CDR1 LNHDA and CDR2 SQIVND (reference sequence). The germline V and J ends were trimmed by 1 base and 8 bases, with 11 bases remaining between them. CDR3 size: 13 residues. The CDR3 region has the DNA TGTGCCAGTAGTATAGCAGGGTTCTCGGGCTACACCTTC. This sequence encodes CASSIAGFSGYTF.

The table lists this clone with a count of one. In DNA form, the CDR3 reads TGTGCCAGCAGCCAGACTAGTTCCTACGAGCAGTACTTC. Translated: CASSQTSSYEQYF. J is TRBJ2-7 and V is TRBV11-2; a possible D gene is TRBD2 (6 bases). Trimming removed 5 bases from V and 1 base from J, with 9 bases in between. The CDR3 has 13 amino acids. Germline-derived CDR1 and CDR2 are SGHAT and FQNNGV.

The gene calls are TRBV5-1 and TRBJ2-3; no clear D. Germline CDR1 SGHRS, CDR2 YFSETQ. V lost 2 bases and J lost 4, with 11 bases in between. The CDR3 runs to 14 residues. The CDR3 DNA reads as TGCGCCAGCAGCTTCTTCCGGGTTTCAGATACGCAGTATTTT. As protein: CASSFFRVSDTQYF. The variable domain in full, with the rest retrieved from reference TRBV5-1 and TRBJ2-3, is KAGVTQTPRYLIKTRGQQVTLSCSPISGHRSVSWYQQTPGQGLQFLFEYFSETQRNKGNFPGRFSGRQFSNSRSEMNVSTLELGDSALYLCASSFFRVSDTQYFGPGTRLTVL.

The V call is TRBV14, the J call TRBJ1-3; 7 positions match TRBD1. Germline V gives CDR1 SGHDN, CDR2 FVKESK. This CDR3 has 16 residues. V lost 2 bases, J lost 4 bases, and 8 bases stayed unmatched. CDR3 protein: CASSQQQGIAGNTIYF. The CDR3 DNA reads TGTGCCAGCAGCCAACAACAGGGGATAGCCGGAAACACCATATATTTT.

CDR3 sequence reads: CASSLVVAMGLAAYNEQFF. The DNA of the CDR3 is TGTGCCAGCAGCTTAGTAGTAGCTATGGGACTAGCGGCTTACAATGAGCAGTTCTTC. This chain links TRBV7-2 with TRBJ2-1; 11 bases agree with TRBD2. The CDR3 spans 19 residues. The J segment lost 4 bases and the V segment lost 1 base, leaving 12 bases of the junction unmatched. Looked up from germline, CDR1 is SGHTA and CDR2 is FQGNSA.